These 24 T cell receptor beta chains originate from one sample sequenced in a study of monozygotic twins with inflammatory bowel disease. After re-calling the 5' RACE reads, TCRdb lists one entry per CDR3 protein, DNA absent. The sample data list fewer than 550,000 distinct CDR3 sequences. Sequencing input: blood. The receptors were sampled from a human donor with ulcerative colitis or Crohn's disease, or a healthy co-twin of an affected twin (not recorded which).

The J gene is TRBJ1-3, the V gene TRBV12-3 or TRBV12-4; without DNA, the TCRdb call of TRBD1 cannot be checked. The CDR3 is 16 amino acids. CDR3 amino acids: CASSLVTGNSGNTIYF.

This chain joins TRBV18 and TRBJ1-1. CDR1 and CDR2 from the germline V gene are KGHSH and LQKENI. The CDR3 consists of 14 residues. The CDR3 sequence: CASSPLGWVAEAFF.

The CDR3 region is CASSSRTGYTDTQYF. V is TRBV2 and J is TRBJ2-3; there is no DNA to check the TCRdb D call of TRBD1. Germline loops: CDR1 SNHLY, CDR2 FYNNEI. The CDR3 contains 15 residues.

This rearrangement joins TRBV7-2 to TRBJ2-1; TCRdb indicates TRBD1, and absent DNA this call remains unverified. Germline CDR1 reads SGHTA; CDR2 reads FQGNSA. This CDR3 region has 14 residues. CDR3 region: CASSTKTGGNEQFF.

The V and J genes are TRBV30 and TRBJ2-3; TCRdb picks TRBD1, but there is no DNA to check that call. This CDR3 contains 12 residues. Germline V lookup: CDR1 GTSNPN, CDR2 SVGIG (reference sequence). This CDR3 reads CASAGWTGTQYF.

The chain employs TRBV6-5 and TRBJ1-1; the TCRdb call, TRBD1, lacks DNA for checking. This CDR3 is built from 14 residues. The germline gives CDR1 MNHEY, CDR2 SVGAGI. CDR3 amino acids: CASSYQGAGTEAFF.

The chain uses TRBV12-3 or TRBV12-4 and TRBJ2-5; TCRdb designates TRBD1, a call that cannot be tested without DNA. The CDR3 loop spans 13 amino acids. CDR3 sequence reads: CASSLSGRETQYF.

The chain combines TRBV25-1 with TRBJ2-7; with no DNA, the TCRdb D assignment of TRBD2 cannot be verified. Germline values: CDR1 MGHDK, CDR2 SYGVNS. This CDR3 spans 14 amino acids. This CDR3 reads CATSSGPLSYEQYF.

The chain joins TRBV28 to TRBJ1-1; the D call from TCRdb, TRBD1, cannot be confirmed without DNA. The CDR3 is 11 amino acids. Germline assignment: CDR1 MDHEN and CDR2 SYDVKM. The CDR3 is CASTWGRKAFF.

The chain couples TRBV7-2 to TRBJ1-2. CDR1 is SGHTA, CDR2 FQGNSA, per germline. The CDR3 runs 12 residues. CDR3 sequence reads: CASSLAIGGYTF.

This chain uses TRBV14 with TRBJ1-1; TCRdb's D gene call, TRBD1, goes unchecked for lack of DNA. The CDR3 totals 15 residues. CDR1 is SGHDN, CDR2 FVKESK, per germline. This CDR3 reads CASSLRATANTEAFF.

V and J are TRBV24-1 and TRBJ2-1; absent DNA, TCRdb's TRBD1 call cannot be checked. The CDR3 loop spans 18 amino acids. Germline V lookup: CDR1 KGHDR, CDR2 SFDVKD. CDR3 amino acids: CATSDPPGRQGPYNEQFF.

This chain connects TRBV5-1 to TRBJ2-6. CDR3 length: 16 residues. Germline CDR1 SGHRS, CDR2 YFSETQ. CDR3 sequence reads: CASSLPGGSGANVLTF. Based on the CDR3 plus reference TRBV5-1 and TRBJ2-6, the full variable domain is KAGVTQTPRYLIKTRGQQVTLSCSPISGHRSVSWYQQTPGQGLQFLFEYFSETQRNKGNFPGRFSGRQFSNSRSEMNVSTLELGDSALYLCASSLPGGSGANVLTFGAGSRLTVL.

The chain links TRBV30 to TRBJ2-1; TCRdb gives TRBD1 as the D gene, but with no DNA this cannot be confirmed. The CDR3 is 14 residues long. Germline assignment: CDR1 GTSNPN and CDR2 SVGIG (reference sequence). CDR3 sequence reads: CAWGVGATYNEQFF. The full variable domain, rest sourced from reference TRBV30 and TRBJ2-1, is SQTIHQWPATLVQPVGSPLSLECTVEGTSNPNLYWYRQAAGRGLQLLFYSVGIGQISSEVPQNLSASRPQDRQFILSSKKLLLSDSGFYLCAWGVGATYNEQFFGPGTRLTVL.

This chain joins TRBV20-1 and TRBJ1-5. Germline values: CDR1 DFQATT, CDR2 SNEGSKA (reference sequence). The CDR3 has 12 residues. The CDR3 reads CSAIQEGKPQHF.

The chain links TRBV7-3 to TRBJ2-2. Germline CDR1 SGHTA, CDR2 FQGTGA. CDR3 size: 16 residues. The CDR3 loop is CASSPQPVGDSGELFF.

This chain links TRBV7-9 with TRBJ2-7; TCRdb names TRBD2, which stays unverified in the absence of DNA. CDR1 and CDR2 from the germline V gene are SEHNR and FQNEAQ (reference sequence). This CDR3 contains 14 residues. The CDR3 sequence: CASSRLAGNDEQYF.

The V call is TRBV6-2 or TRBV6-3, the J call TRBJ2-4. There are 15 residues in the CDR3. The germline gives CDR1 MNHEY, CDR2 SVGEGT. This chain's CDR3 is CASSYSEGAKNIQYF.

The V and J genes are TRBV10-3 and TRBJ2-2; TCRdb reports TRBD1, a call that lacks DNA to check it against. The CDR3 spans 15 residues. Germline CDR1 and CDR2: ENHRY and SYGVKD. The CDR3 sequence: CAINDDRENTGELFF.

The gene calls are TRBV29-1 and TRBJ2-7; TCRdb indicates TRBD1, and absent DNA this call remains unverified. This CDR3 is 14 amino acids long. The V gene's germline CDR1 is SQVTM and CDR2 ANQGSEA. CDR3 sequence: CSVRKGDRGYEQYF.

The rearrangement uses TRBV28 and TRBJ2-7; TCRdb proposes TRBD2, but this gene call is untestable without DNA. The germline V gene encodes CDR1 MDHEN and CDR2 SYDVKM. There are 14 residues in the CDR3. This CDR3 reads CAVTGTSGTYEQYF.

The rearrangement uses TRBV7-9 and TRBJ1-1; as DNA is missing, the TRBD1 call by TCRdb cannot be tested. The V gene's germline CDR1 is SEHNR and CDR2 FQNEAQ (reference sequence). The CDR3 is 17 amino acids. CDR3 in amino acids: CASSLPPGGGMNTEAFF.

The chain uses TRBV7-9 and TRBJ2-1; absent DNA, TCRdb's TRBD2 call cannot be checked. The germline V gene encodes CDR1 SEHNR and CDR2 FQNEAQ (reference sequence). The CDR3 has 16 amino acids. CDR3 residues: CASSLVSSGSYNEQFF. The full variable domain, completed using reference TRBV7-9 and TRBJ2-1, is DTGVSQNPRHKITKRGQNVTFRCDPISEHNRLYWYRQTLGQGPEFLTYFQNEAQLEKSRLLSDRFSAERPKGSFSTLEIQRTEQGDSAMYLCASSLVSSGSYNEQFFGPGTRLTVL.

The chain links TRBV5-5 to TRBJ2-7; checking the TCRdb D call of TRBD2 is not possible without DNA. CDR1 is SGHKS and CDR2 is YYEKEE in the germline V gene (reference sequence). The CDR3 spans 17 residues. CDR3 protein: CASSLTTGTLSSYEQYF.